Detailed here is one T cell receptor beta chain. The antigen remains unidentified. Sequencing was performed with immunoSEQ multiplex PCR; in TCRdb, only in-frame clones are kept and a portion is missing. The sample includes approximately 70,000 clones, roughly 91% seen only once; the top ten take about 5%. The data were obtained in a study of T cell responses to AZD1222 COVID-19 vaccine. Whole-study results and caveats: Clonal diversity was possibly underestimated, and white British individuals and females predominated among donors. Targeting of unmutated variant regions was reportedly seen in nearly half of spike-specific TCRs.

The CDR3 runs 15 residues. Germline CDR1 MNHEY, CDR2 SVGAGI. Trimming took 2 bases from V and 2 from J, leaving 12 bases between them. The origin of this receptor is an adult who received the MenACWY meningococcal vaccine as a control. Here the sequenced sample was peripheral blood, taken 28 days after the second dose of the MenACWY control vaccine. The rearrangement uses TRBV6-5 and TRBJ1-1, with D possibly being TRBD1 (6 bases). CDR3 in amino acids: CASSYRTELNTEAFF. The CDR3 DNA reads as TGTGCCAGCAGTTACAGGACAGAACTCAACACTGAAGCTTTCTTT.